One and the same sample provided the 31 T cell receptor beta chains below, sequenced in a study of blood T cell repertoires in COVID-19 (dated by TCRdb to 2020 to 2021). Libraries were made using the immunoSEQ multiplex PCR assay. The source is immuneACCESS, and TCRdb retained only in-frame sequences with V and J called. Part of the clones is not carried over; for the studies checked, unresolved V genes explain less than half of this, and the remainder is unexplained. The sample table lists 200,000 to 250,000 clones, roughly nine tenths of them with a count of one. The top ten clonotypes cover roughly 2.7% of the sample. Sequencing used PBMCs or T cells enriched from blood (not recorded which). These receptors were obtained from a woman aged 25 to 39 who had recovered from COVID-19.

The count of this clone is one. The V and J genes are TRBV3-1 (or the pseudogene TRBV3-2) and TRBJ1-6; D is undetermined. The CDR3 has 13 residues. Trimming pared 4 bases from V and 3 bases from J, leaving 4 bases between. Germline V CDR1 and CDR2: LGHDT, YNNKEL (reference sequence). CDR3 in DNA: TGTGCCAGCAGCCCGGGCTATAATTCACCCCTCCACTTT. This encodes CASSPGYNSPLHF.

V usage is TRBV27 and J usage is TRBJ1-5; D may be TRBD1 (5 bases). The CDR3 sequence is 15 residues long. Germline-derived CDR1 and CDR2 are MNHEY and SMNVEV (reference sequence). V lost 6 bases and J 0 bases, leaving 12 bases between the germline ends. The CDR3 spells CASSDSPYSNQPQHF. In nucleotides, the CDR3 is TGTGCCAGCAGCGACAGCCCATATAGCAATCAGCCCCAGCATTTT.

The chain recombines TRBV6-2 or TRBV6-3 with TRBJ2-7; D is possibly TRBD2 (6 bases). The CDR3 spans 13 residues. The germline CDR1 and CDR2 sequences are MNHEY and SVGEGT. With 4 bases removed from V and 7 bases from J, the gap between germline ends came to 14 bases. The CDR3 protein is CASSFGLTIEQYF. CDR3 nucleotides: TGTGCCAGCAGTTTTGGACTAACGATTGAGCAGTACTTC.

This chain joins TRBV28 and TRBJ1-5, with 10 bases identical to TRBD1. V lost 6 bases, J lost 7 bases, and 9 bases stayed unmatched. Looked up from germline, CDR1 is MDHEN and CDR2 is SYDVKM. The CDR3 is made up of 15 amino acids. The CDR3 coding sequence is TGTGCCAGCAGCCCCCGACAGGGGGCGAGGCAGCCCCAGCATTTT. Amino acid sequence: CASSPRQGARQPQHF. Full variable domain (remainder filled in from reference TRBV28 and TRBJ1-5): DVKVTQSSRYLVKRTGEKVFLECVQDMDHENMFWYRQDPGLGLRLIYFSYDVKMKEKGDIPEGYSVSREKKERFSLILESASTNQTSMYLCASSPRQGARQPQHFGDGTRLSIL.

V usage is TRBV7-9 and J usage is TRBJ2-1; TRBD1 agrees at 7 bases. CDR1 is SEHNR and CDR2 is FQNEAQ in the germline V gene (reference sequence). The J segment lost 0 bases and the V segment lost 7 bases, leaving 12 bases of the junction unmatched. The CDR3 totals 17 residues. The DNA for the CDR3 is TGTGCCAGCAACCCCGGACGGACAGGAAGCTCCTACAATGAGCAGTTCTTC. Translating gives CASNPGRTGSSYNEQFF.

V usage is TRBV7-2 and J usage is TRBJ2-7, with D possibly matching TRBD1 (6 bases). The CDR3 is 16 amino acids. CDR1 and CDR2 (germline): SGHTA, FQGNSA. V was clipped by 6 bases and J by 6 bases, with 24 bases between them. The CDR3 region is CASSQYLARGRFEQYF. CDR3 DNA: TGTGCCAGCAGTCAGTACCTGGCCAGGGGCCGGTTCGAGCAGTACTTC.

This rearrangement joins TRBV6-2 or TRBV6-3 to TRBJ1-1; 7 bases are shared with TRBD1. Per germline, CDR1 MNHEY and CDR2 SVGEGT. The CDR3 contains 13 residues. Germline trimming cut 3 bases from V and 7 bases from J; bases unmatched to any gene: 5. CDR3 sequence (DNA): TGTGCCAGCAGTTATCGGGACAGAAATGAAGCTTTCTTT. It codes for CASSYRDRNEAFF.

V usage is TRBV2 and J usage is TRBJ1-1, with D perhaps matching TRBD1 (6 bases). V was cut by 8 bases and J by 11 bases, with 18 bases left in between. CDR3 size: 12 residues. Germline CDR1 and CDR2: SNHLY and FYNNEI. The chain's CDR3 is CASLDRSWEAFF. In DNA, the CDR3 is TGTGCCAGCCTAGACAGGTCGTGGGAGGCTTTCTTT. Full variable domain (remainder filled in from reference TRBV2 and TRBJ1-1): EPEVTQTPSHQVTQMGQEVILRCVPISNHLYFYWYRQILGQKVEFLVSFYNNEISEKSEIFDDQFSVERPDGSNFTLKIRSTKLEDSAMYFCASLDRSWEAFFGQGTRLTVV.

This sequence joins TRBV7-9 and TRBJ2-7; 7 nucleotides align to TRBD1. The CDR3 length is 13 residues. Trimming cost V 5 bases and J 4 bases; bases outside gene matches: 5. Germline lookup yields CDR1 SEHNR and CDR2 FQNEAQ (reference sequence). CDR3 amino acids: CASSLGTEYEQYF. In DNA, the CDR3 is TGTGCCAGCAGCCTCGGGACAGAGTACGAGCAGTACTTC.

The chain joins TRBV19 to TRBJ1-5; the D is unclear. Trimming took 2 bases from V and 4 from J, leaving 6 bases between them. CDR3 length: 13 amino acids. The germline CDR1 and CDR2 sequences are LNHDA and SQIVND (reference sequence). The CDR3 DNA follows: TGTGCCAGTAGTATAAGCAGGAATCAGCCCCAGCATTTT. It yields the protein CASSISRNQPQHF.

The rearrangement links TRBV27 to TRBJ2-1, with TRBD1 matching 7 bases. V gave up 0 bases and J gave up 2 bases; unmatched junction bases: 4. Germline CDR1 MNHEY, CDR2 SMNVEV (reference sequence). The CDR3 extends over 16 amino acids. DNA of the CDR3: TGTGCCAGCAGTTTATCCTTGGGACAGACCTACAATGAGCAGTTCTTC. The encoded protein is CASSLSLGQTYNEQFF.

The chain uses TRBV7-8 and TRBJ2-7, with 11 bases fitting TRBD1. This CDR3 has 15 residues. Germline CDR1 SGHVS, CDR2 FQNEAQ. Unmatched junction bases numbered 6, after V lost 6 bases and J lost 2 bases. The CDR3 spells CASSPPGQGAYEQYF. In DNA, the CDR3 is TGTGCCAGCAGTCCCCCGGGACAGGGGGCCTACGAGCAGTACTTC.

The V and J genes are TRBV18 and TRBJ1-1; D is undetermined. The V and J ends lost 0 bases and 4 bases respectively, with 12 bases between them. The CDR3 is 15 residues long. Germline V gene sequence: CDR1 KGHSH, CDR2 LQKENI. In DNA form, the CDR3 reads TGTGCCAGCTCACCACCGGGTGGGCGGGTCACTGAAGCTTTCTTT. Its translation is CASSPPGGRVTEAFF.

The genes are TRBV11-2 and TRBJ2-7; 7 bases map to TRBD2. This CDR3 region has 12 residues. J was trimmed by 12 bases and V by 1 base; bases with no gene match: 6. The germline gives CDR1 SGHAT, CDR2 FQNNGV. The CDR3 is CASSLVGGRWYF. The CDR3 DNA follows: TGTGCCAGCAGCTTAGTTGGCGGGAGATGGTACTTC.

The rearrangement links TRBV10-1 to TRBJ2-2; possible D gene TRBD1, 6 bases. Germline values: CDR1 WNHNN, CDR2 SYGVQD (reference sequence). The V end lost 10 bases, the J end lost 3 bases, and 12 bases lay between the germline ends. The CDR3 is made up of 13 amino acids. This CDR3 reads CATPDSDTGELFF. The CDR3 coding sequence is TGCGCCACCCCGGACAGCGACACCGGGGAGCTGTTTTTT.

V is TRBV23-1 and J is TRBJ1-4; D ambiguous. TRBV23-1 belongs to the ORF category, with a function that is uncertain. The V gene lost 11 bases and the J gene lost 0 bases, with 25 bases spanning the gap. The CDR3 length is 18 residues. For the CDR3, the DNA is TGCGCCGCCACGTGGAAAAGGAGGGAAGGTGCAACTAATGAAAAACTGTTTTTT. Protein product: CAATWKRREGATNEKLFF.

This rearrangement joins TRBV2 to TRBJ1-5; 7 bases are shared with TRBD1. Trimming took 3 bases from V and 4 from J; bases not matched to a gene: 3. This CDR3 is built from 14 residues. Germline V gene sequence: CDR1 SNHLY, CDR2 FYNNEI. The CDR3 DNA reads as TGTGCCAGCAGTGACAGGGGGTTTAATCAGCCCCAGCATTTT. It specifies CASSDRGFNQPQHF.

Concerning this clone: Other DNA sequences in this sample translate to the same CDR3. The CDR3 bases are TGTGCCAGCTCACCTGACAGGGGCGGCACTGAAGCTTTCTTT. Amino acids: CASSPDRGGTEAFF. This chain links TRBV18 with TRBJ1-1, with 8 bases that match TRBD1. The trim removed 3 bases at V and 4 bases at J, leaving 4 bases unmatched. Germline loops: CDR1 KGHSH, CDR2 LQKENI. There are 14 residues in the CDR3. The whole variable domain, filled in from reference TRBV18 and TRBJ1-1, reads NAGVMQNPRHLVRRRGQEARLRCSPMKGHSHVYWYRQLPEEGLKFMVYLQKENIIDESGMPKERFSAEFPKEGPSILRIQQVVRGDSAAYFCASSPDRGGTEAFFGQGTRLTVV.

This chain uses TRBV7-3 with TRBJ2-2; TRBD2 agrees at 7 bases. Germline CDR1 reads SGHTA; CDR2 reads FQGTGA. Trimming removed 0 bases from V and 5 bases from J; junction bases left unmatched: 9. CDR3 length: 17 residues. The CDR3 DNA reads as TGTGCCAGCAGCTTAACCTCCCTGCGGGGGTTAACCGGGGAGCTGTTTTTT. This translates into CASSLTSLRGLTGELFF. Drawing the rest from reference TRBV7-3 and TRBJ2-2, the complete variable domain is GAGVSQTPSNKVTEKGKYVELRCDPISGHTALYWYRQSLGQGPEFLIYFQGTGAADDSGLPNDRFFAVRPEGSVSTLKIQRTERGDSAVYLCASSLTSLRGLTGELFFGEGSRLTVL.

In this sample, this clone turned up a few times. This chain joins TRBV5-1 and TRBJ2-2; D is perhaps TRBD2 (5 bases). CDR1 is SGHRS and CDR2 is YFSETQ in the germline V gene. V lost 4 bases, J lost 0 bases, and 10 bases lay in between. This CDR3 comprises 15 residues. The CDR3 DNA follows: TGCGCCAGCAGCGTGACTACCTCGAACACCGGGGAGCTGTTTTTT. It specifies CASSVTTSNTGELFF.

There are a few counts of this clone. V is TRBV5-1 and J is TRBJ2-2, with D possibly TRBD1 on 5 matching bases. CDR3 length equals 15 residues. With 1 base removed from V and 0 bases from J, the gap between germline ends came to 7 bases. Germline V gene lookup returns CDR1 SGHRS and CDR2 YFSETQ. As DNA, the CDR3 is TGCGCCAGCAGCTTGATAGGGGCGAACACCGGGGAGCTGTTTTTT. It is translated as CASSLIGANTGELFF.

The chain is built from TRBV15 and TRBJ1-5; D ambiguous. Trimming left V 0 bases short and J 6 bases short, with 3 bases between. Germline CDR1 LNHNV, CDR2 YYDKDF (reference sequence). The CDR3 length is 12 residues. The CDR3 DNA is TGTGCCACCAGCAGAGACAGTCAGCCCCAGCATTTT. Protein product: CATSRDSQPQHF.

This clone was recorded only once. The V call is TRBV4-3, the J call TRBJ2-1, with 16 bases identical to TRBD2. The germline V gene encodes CDR1 LGHNA and CDR2 YSLEER. The CDR3 spans 15 residues. The junction had 3 bases not matched to a gene; V was cut back by 4 bases and J by 9 bases. Written as DNA, the CDR3 is TGCGCCAGCAGCCCGGGACTAGCGGGGGGGATTGAGCAGTTCTTC. Translated, it gives CASSPGLAGGIEQFF.

This rearrangement joins TRBV2 to TRBJ2-2, with a tentative D call TRBD1 (5 bases). Trimming removed 7 bases from V and 9 bases from J, with 15 bases in between. Germline CDR1 reads SNHLY; CDR2 reads FYNNEI. The CDR3 runs to 13 residues. The CDR3 loop is CASNLGVLWELFF. The CDR3, as DNA: TGTGCCAGCAACCTAGGGGTGCTTTGGGAGCTGTTTTTT.

The J gene is TRBJ2-1, the V gene TRBV20-1, with no clear D. V was clipped by 6 bases and J by 7 bases, with 10 bases between them. The germline V gene has CDR1 DFQATT and CDR2 SNEGSKA (reference sequence). This CDR3 spans 11 amino acids. CDR3: CSALRQNEQFF. The CDR3 DNA sequence: TGCAGTGCCCTTCGTCAGAATGAGCAGTTCTTC.

The genes are TRBV28 and TRBJ1-5, with D perhaps TRBD1 (6 bases). CDR1 MDHEN and CDR2 SYDVKM come from the germline V gene. Trimming took 6 bases from V and 4 from J, leaving 13 bases between them. The CDR3 loop spans 14 amino acids. CDR3 nucleotide sequence: TGTGCCAGCAGCCCCACAGGGTTTAATCAGCCCCAGCATTTT. Its translation is CASSPTGFNQPQHF.

This sequence joins TRBV11-3 and TRBJ2-2; 8 bases align to TRBD1. Trimming removed 5 bases from V and 4 bases from J; junction bases left unmatched: 6. Per germline, CDR1 SGHNT and CDR2 YENEEA. This CDR3 has 15 amino acids. The CDR3 bases are TGTGCCAGCAGCCATGGGACAGGACGCACCGGGGAGCTGTTTTTT. Translated: CASSHGTGRTGELFF.

The chain links TRBV7-3 to TRBJ1-3; D is unresolved. Germline CDR1 reads SGHTA; CDR2 reads FQGTGA. The CDR3 length is 15 residues. Between the trimmed V and J ends, which lost 0 bases and 0 bases, there was a span of 6 bases. The CDR3 coding sequence is TGTGCCAGCAGCTTAACCGGTAGCTCTGGAAACACCATATATTTT. This translates into CASSLTGSSGNTIYF.

This clone has only one observation. The chain links TRBV4-3 to TRBJ1-1, with D possibly being TRBD1 (5 bases). Looked up from germline, CDR1 is LGHNA and CDR2 is YSLEER. The V and J ends lost 0 bases and 3 bases respectively, with 11 bases between them. The CDR3 extends over 15 amino acids. The CDR3: CASSQEPGVDTEAFF. The CDR3 DNA reads as TGCGCCAGCAGCCAAGAGCCGGGGGTCGACACTGAAGCTTTCTTT.

V and J are TRBV6-2 or TRBV6-3 and TRBJ1-5; D may be TRBD1 (5 bases). Germline CDR1 MNHEY, CDR2 SVGEGT. Trimming cost V 0 bases and J 2 bases, with 11 bases left between them. The CDR3 is made up of 16 amino acids. This CDR3 is CASSYSRKTGNQPQHF. The DNA of the CDR3 is TGTGCCAGCAGTTACTCGAGAAAGACAGGCAATCAGCCCCAGCATTTT.

There are many counts of this clone. The rearrangement joins TRBV5-1 to TRBJ2-3; D not certain. The CDR3 loop spans 15 amino acids. Germline V gene data show CDR1 as SGHRS and CDR2 as YFSETQ. V was clipped by 4 bases and J by 5 bases, with 17 bases between them. CDR3 coding DNA: TGCGCCAGCAGCCCAACCCCGAGCCCCGAAGATACGCAGTATTTT. Translation: CASSPTPSPEDTQYF.